Described below is a single T cell receptor (beta chain) sequence and its context. J lost 4 bases, V lost 10 bases, and 11 bases had no gene match. From germline, CDR1 is MNHEY and CDR2 SMNVEV (reference sequence). The CDR3 is 14 residues long. TCRdb's table, derived via immunoSEQ multiplex PCR, lists solely in-frame clones and lacks some. The repertoire holds nearly 25,000 clones, with roughly 64% as singletons. The record originates from a study of early stage breast cancer tumors. Sample: breast tumor tissue. The V and J genes are TRBV27 and TRBJ2-5, with 8 nucleotides matching TRBD2. The source is a person between 60 and 69 years old with breast cancer. The CDR3 sequence: CATRAGVRRETQYF. The DNA of the CDR3 is TGTGCCACCAGAGCGGGAGTAAGGCGAGAGACCCAGTACTTC.